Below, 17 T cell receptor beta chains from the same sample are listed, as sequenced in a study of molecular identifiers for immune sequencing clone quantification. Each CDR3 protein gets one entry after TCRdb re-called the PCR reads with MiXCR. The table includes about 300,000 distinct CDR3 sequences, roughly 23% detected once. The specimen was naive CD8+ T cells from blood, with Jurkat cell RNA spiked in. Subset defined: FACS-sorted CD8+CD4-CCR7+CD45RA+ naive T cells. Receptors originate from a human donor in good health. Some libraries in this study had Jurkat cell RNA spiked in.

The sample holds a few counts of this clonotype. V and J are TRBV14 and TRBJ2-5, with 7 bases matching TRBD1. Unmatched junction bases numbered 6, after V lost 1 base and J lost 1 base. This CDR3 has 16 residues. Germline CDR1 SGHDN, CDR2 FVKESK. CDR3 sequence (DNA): TGTGCCAGCAGCCAAGGACAGGGATTAATCCAAGAGACCCAGTACTTC. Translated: CASSQGQGLIQETQYF.

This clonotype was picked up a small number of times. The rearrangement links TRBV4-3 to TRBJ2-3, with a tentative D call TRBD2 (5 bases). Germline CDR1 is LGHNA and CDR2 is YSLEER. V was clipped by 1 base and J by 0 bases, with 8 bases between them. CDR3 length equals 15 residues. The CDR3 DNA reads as TGCGCCAGCAGCCAAGCCGAGGGAAGCACAGATACGCAGTATTTT. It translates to CASSQAEGSTDTQYF.

The CDR3, as DNA: TGTGCCAGCAGTTACTCGGTCCTAGCGAGAGTACGCACAGATACGCAGTATTTT. Its translation is CASSYSVLARVRTDTQYF. The V gene is TRBV6-2 or TRBV6-3, the J gene TRBJ2-3, with TRBD2 as a possible D gene (6 bases). The CDR3 has 18 amino acids. The ends were cut back, 0 bases at V and 1 base at J, with 17 bases in the middle. Germline V gene lookup returns CDR1 MNHEY and CDR2 SVGEGT.

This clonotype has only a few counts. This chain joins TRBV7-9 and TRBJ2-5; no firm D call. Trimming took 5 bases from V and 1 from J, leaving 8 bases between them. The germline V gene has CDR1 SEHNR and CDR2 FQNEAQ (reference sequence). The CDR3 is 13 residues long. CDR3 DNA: TGTGCCAGCAGCCCTCCTATCCAAGAGACCCAGTACTTC. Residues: CASSPPIQETQYF.

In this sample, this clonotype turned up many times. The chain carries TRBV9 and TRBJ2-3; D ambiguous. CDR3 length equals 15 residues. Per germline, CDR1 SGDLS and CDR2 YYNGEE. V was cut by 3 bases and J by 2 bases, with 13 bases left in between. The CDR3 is CASSAPRWATDTQYF. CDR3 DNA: TGTGCCAGCAGCGCCCCTCGCTGGGCCACAGATACGCAGTATTTT.

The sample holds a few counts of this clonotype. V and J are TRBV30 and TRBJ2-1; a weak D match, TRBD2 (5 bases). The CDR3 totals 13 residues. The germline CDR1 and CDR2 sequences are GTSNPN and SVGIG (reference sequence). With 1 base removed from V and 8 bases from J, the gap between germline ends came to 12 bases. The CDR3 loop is CAWSGAARDEQFF. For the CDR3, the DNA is TGTGCCTGGAGTGGCGCCGCGAGGGATGAGCAGTTCTTC.

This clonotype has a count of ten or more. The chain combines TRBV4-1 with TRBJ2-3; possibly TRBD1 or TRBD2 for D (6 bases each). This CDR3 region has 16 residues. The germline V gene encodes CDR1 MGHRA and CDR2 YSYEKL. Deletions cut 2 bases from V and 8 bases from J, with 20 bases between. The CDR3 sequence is CASSQLAGTNSRTQYF. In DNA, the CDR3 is TGCGCCAGCAGCCAACTTGCGGGGACAAATTCTCGTACGCAGTATTTT.

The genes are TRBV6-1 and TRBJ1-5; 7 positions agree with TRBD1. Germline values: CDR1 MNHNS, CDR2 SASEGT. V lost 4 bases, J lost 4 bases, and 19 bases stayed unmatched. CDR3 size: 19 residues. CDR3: CASSGGGGGYGAVNQPQHF. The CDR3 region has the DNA TGTGCCAGCAGTGGAGGGGGAGGGGGCTACGGGGCCGTAAATCAGCCCCAGCATTTT.

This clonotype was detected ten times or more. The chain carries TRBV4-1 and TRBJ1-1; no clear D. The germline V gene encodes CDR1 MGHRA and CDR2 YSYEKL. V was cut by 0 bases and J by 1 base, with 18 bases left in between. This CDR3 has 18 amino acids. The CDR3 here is CASSQDLGQNSTNTEAFF. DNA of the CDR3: TGCGCCAGCAGCCAAGATTTAGGGCAGAACAGTACGAACACTGAAGCTTTCTTT.

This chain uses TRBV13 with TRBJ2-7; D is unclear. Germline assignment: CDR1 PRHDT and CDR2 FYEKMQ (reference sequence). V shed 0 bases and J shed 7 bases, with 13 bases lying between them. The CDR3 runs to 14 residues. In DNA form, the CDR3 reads TGTGCCAGCAGCTTAGGGCTAGGGCGTAAAGAGCAGTACTTC. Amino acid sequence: CASSLGLGRKEQYF.

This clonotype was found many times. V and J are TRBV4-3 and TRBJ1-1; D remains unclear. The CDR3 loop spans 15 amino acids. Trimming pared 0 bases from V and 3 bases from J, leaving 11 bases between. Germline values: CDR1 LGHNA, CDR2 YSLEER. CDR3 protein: CASSQEAVGDTEAFF. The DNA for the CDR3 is TGCGCCAGCAGCCAAGAAGCCGTGGGAGACACTGAAGCTTTCTTT.

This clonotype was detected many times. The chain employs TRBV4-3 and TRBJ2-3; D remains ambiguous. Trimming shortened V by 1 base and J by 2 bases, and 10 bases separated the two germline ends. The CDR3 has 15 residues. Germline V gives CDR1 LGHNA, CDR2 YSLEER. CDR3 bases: TGCGCCAGCAGCCAAGGATTGGGGTCCACAGATACGCAGTATTTT. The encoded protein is CASSQGLGSTDTQYF.

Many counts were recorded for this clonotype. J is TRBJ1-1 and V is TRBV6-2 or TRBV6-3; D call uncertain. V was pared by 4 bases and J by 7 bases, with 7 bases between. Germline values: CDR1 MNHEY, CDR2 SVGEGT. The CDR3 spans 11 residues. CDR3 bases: TGTGCCAGCAGTTCGCCCAGTGAAGCTTTCTTT. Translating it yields CASSSPSEAFF.

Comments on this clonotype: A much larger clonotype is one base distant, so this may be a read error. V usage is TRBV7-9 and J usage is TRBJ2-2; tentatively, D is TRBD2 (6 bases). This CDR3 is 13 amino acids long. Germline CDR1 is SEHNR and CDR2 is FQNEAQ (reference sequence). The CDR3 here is CAIPTENTGGLFF. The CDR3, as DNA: TGTGCCATTCCGACAGAGAACACCGGGGGGCTGTTTTTT.

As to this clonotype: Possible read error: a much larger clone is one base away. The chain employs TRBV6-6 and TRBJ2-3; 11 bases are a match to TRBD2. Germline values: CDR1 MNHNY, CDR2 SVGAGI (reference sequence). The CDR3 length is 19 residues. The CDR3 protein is CASSYPQLAGVTSTDTRYF. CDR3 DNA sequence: TGTGCCAGCAGTTACCCCCAACTAGCGGGGGTCACTAGCACAGATACGCGGTATTTT.

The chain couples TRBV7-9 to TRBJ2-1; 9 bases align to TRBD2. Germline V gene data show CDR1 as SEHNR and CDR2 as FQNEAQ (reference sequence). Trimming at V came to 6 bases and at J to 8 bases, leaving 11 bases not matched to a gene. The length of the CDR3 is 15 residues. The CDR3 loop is CASSHSGSVPDEQFF. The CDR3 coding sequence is TGTGCCAGCAGTCATAGCGGGAGCGTTCCGGATGAGCAGTTCTTC.

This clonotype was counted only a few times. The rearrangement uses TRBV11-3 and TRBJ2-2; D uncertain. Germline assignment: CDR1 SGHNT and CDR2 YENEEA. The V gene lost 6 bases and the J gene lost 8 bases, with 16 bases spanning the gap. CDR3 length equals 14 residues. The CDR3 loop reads CASSEVTAPGELFF. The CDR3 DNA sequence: TGTGCCAGCAGTGAAGTCACAGCACCTGGGGAGCTGTTTTTT.